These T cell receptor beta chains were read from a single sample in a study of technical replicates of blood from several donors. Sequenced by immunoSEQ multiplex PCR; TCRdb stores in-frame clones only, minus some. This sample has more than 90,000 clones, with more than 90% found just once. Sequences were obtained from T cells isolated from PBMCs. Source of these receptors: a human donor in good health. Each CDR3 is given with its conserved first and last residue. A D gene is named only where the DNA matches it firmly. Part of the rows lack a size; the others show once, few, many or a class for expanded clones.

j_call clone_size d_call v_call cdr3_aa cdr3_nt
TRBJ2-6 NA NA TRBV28 CASSFLSSGANVLTF TGTGCCAGCAGTTTTCTAAGCTCTGGGGCCAACGTCCTGACTTTC
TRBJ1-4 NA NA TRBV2 CASAQRRGSRHEKLFF TGTGCCAGCGCACAAAGAAGGGGAAGTAGACATGAAAAACTGTTTTTT
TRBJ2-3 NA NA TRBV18 CASSPTGLSTDTQYF TGTGCCAGCTCACCTACAGGCCTTAGCACAGATACGCAGTATTTT
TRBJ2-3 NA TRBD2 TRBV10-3 CAISESSIVAGGSGDTQYF TGTGCCATCAGTGAGTCTTCCATAGTAGCGGGAGGGTCAGGAGATACGCAGTATTTT
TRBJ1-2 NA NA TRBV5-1 CASSLVVQSYGYTF TGCGCCAGCAGCTTGGTCGTACAGAGCTATGGCTACACCTTC
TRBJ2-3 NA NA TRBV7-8 CASSYPRQSTDTQYF TGTGCCAGCAGCTATCCGAGGCAGAGCACAGATACGCAGTATTTT
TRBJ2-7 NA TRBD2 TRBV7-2 CASSLASSGAYEQYF TGTGCCAGCAGCTTAGCTTCTAGCGGGGCCTACGAGCAGTACTTC
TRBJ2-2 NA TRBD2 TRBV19 CASNWGGSFEAGELFF TGTGCCAGCAATTGGGGCGGGAGTTTCGAGGCCGGGGAGCTGTTTTTT
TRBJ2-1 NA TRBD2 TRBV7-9 CASSVPGLADYNEQFF TGTGCCAGCAGCGTACCTGGGCTAGCGGATTACAATGAGCAGTTCTTC
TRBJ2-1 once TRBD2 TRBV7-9 CASSLEGTSGKNEQFF TGTGCCAGCAGCTTAGAAGGGACTAGCGGGAAAAATGAGCAGTTCTTC
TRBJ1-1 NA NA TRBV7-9 CASSLGSDTEAFF TGTGCCAGCAGCTTAGGGTCAGACACTGAAGCTTTCTTT
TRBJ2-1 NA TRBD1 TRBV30 CAWGAPTGVNEQFF TGTGCCTGGGGTGCACCCACAGGGGTCAATGAGCAGTTCTTC
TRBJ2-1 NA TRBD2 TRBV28 CASSLGLAGVNEQFF TGTGCCAGCAGTCTGGGACTAGCGGGAGTCAATGAGCAGTTCTTC
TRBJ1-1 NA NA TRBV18 CASSPNLNTEAFF TGTGCCAGCTCACCCAATCTGAACACTGAAGCTTTCTTT
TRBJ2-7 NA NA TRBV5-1 CASSPSGNSYEQYF TGCGCCAGCAGTCCATCAGGGAACTCCTACGAGCAGTACTTC
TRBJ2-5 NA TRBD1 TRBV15 CATSIRGETQYF TGTGCCACCAGCATCAGGGGGGAGACCCAGTACTTC
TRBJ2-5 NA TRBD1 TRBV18 CASSPSGQGAGETQYF TGTGCCAGCTCACCATCTGGACAGGGGGCCGGGGAGACCCAGTACTTC
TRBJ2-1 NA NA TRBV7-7 CASGEDYYNEQFF TGTGCCAGCGGGGAGGACTACTACAATGAGCAGTTCTTC
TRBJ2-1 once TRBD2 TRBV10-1 CASSDARLAPTYNEQFF TGCGCCAGCAGTGATGCCCGACTAGCGCCAACCTACAATGAGCAGTTCTTC
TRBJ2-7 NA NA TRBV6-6 CASSYYRAGPSYEQYF TGTGCCAGCAGTTACTATCGTGCGGGGCCCTCCTACGAGCAGTACTTC
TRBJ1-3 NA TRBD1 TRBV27 CASSRGGTAGNTIYF TGTGCCAGCAGCCGAGGGGGCACGGCTGGAAACACCATATATTTT
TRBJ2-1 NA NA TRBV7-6 CASTHTGTVFTEQFF TGTGCCAGCACCCACACCGGGACTGTTTTTACTGAGCAGTTCTTC